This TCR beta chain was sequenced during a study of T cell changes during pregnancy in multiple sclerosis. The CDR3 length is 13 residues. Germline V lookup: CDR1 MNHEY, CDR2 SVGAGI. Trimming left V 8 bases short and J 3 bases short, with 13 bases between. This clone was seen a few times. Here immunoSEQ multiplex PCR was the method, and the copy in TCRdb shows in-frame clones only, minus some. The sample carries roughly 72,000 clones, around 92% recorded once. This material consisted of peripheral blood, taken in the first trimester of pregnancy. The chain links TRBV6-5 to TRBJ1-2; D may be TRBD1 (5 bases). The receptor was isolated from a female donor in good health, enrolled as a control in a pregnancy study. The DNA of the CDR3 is TGTGCCAGCTTCGCAGGGTTACACTATGGCTACACCTTC. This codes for CASFAGLHYGYTF.